The rows below give T cell receptor beta chains drawn from one sample of a study of identical twins. TCRdb recomputed calls from the 5' RACE reads with MiXCR, one row per CDR3 protein. The table includes around 470,000 distinct CDR3 sequences, approximately 14% detected once. Separately, the same data were catalogued under a study of yellow fever vaccine responses in identical twins.

The sequenced material came from CD4+ T cells sorted from blood. The origin of the receptors is a woman younger than 35 in good health. Each CDR3 is given with its conserved first and last residue. D genes are given only for firm matches. Size values are once, few and many counts, or a class for expanded clones, and some rows have none.

J: TRBJ2-2
size: -
V: TRBV19
D: TRBD2
CDR3: CASTSGKLIRELFF
DNA: TGTGCCAGTACTAGCGGGAAATTGATCCGGGAGCTGTTTTTT

J: TRBJ1-2
size: few
V: TRBV7-9
D: TRBD1
CDR3: CASSDRDRFNYGYTF
DNA: TGTGCCAGCAGCGACCGGGACAGGTTTAACTATGGCTACACCTTC

J: TRBJ2-7
size: -
V: TRBV7-6
D: TRBD1
CDR3: CASSLDRGLSEQYF
DNA: TGTGCCAGCAGCTTAGACAGGGGGTTGTCCGAGCAGTACTTC

J: TRBJ2-1
size: few
V: TRBV30
D: TRBD1
CDR3: CARTRDRDYNEQFF
DNA: TGTGCCCGGACCCGGGACAGGGACTACAATGAGCAGTTCTTC

J: TRBJ2-7
size: few
V: TRBV20-1
D: -
CDR3: CSARDDLKPTYEQYF
DNA: TGCAGTGCTAGAGATGATCTGAAACCTACCTACGAGCAGTACTTC

J: TRBJ2-1
size: many
V: TRBV10-3
D: -
CDR3: CAISRQSSYNEQFF
DNA: TGTGCCATCAGTCGACAGAGCTCCTACAATGAGCAGTTCTTC

J: TRBJ2-5
size: few
V: TRBV5-5
D: -
CDR3: CASSWRTGPETQYF
DNA: TGTGCCAGCAGCTGGAGAACGGGTCCAGAGACCCAGTACTTC

J: TRBJ2-7
size: once
V: TRBV2
D: -
CDR3: CASLSPDSFYEQYF
DNA: TGTGCCAGCCTTAGCCCAGACAGCTTCTACGAGCAGTACTTC

J: TRBJ2-7
size: few
V: TRBV5-1
D: -
CDR3: CASAGTGPYEQYF
DNA: TGCGCCAGCGCGGGGACCGGCCCCTACGAGCAGTACTTC

J: TRBJ2-1
size: few
V: TRBV2
D: TRBD1
CDR3: CASKGDRVNEQFF
DNA: TGTGCCAGCAAAGGGGACAGGGTGAATGAGCAGTTCTTC

J: TRBJ2-3
size: few
V: TRBV2
D: TRBD2
CDR3: CASKRSGASTDTQYF
DNA: TGTGCCAGCAAGCGGAGCGGGGCTAGCACAGATACGCAGTATTTT

J: TRBJ2-7
size: few
V: TRBV5-1
D: -
CDR3: CASSGETGYEQYF
DNA: TGCGCCAGCAGCGGAGAAACAGGCTACGAGCAGTACTTC

J: TRBJ2-7
size: few
V: TRBV7-2
D: TRBD1
CDR3: CASSRGTVVYEQYF
DNA: TGTGCCAGCAGCAGAGGGACAGTTGTCTACGAGCAGTACTTC

J: TRBJ2-3
size: few
V: TRBV28
D: -
CDR3: CASSLLGGRDTQYF
DNA: TGTGCCAGCAGTCTCCTAGGGGGGCGGGATACGCAGTATTTT

J: TRBJ2-5
size: -
V: TRBV5-6
D: -
CDR3: CASSLVIGPPETQYF
DNA: TGTGCCAGCAGCTTGGTTATTGGGCCGCCGGAGACCCAGTACTTC

J: TRBJ2-3
size: -
V: TRBV7-2
D: -
CDR3: CASSSAGKNTQYF
DNA: TGTGCCAGCAGCTCTGCAGGGAAGAATACGCAGTATTTT

J: TRBJ2-6
size: -
V: TRBV9
D: TRBD2
CDR3: CASSVGLAGGSGANVLTF
DNA: TGTGCCAGCAGCGTCGGACTAGCGGGAGGTTCTGGGGCCAACGTCCTGACTTTC

J: TRBJ2-1
size: -
V: TRBV7-9
D: -
CDR3: CASSPDLNNEQFF
DNA: TGTGCCAGCAGCCCAGACTTAAACAATGAGCAGTTCTTC

J: TRBJ2-7
size: -
V: TRBV28
D: -
CDR3: CASVPPGPYEQYF
DNA: TGTGCCAGCGTACCCCCGGGGCCCTACGAGCAGTACTTC

J: TRBJ2-1
size: -
V: TRBV3-1
D: -
CDR3: CASSPSLGAGTHNEQFF
DNA: TGTGCCAGCAGCCCCTCTTTGGGGGCGGGAACCCACAATGAGCAGTTCTTC

J: TRBJ1-1
size: -
V: TRBV20-1
D: -
CDR3: CSASSGSKTEAFF
DNA: TGCAGTGCTAGTTCAGGAAGTAAGACTGAAGCTTTCTTT

J: TRBJ2-1
size: few
V: TRBV5-1
D: TRBD1
CDR3: CASSLGDRGDEQFF
DNA: TGCGCCAGCAGCTTAGGGGACAGGGGGGATGAGCAGTTCTTC

J: TRBJ2-2
size: few
V: TRBV20-1
D: TRBD2
CDR3: CSARLGLAGNTGELFF
DNA: TGCAGTGCTAGACTCGGACTAGCGGGCAACACCGGGGAGCTGTTTTTT

J: TRBJ2-2
size: few
V: TRBV7-9
D: TRBD2
CDR3: CASSLQGGRTGELFF
DNA: TGTGCCAGCAGCTTACAGGGCGGGAGGACCGGGGAGCTGTTTTTT

J: TRBJ1-6
size: few
V: TRBV7-2
D: -
CDR3: CASGHRPVDSPLHF
DNA: TGTGCCTCCGGTCATAGACCGGTCGATTCACCCCTCCACTTT

J: TRBJ2-3
size: many
V: TRBV4-3
D: -
CDR3: CASSQSPTADTQYF
DNA: TGCGCCAGCAGCCAATCCCCGACAGCAGATACGCAGTATTTT

J: TRBJ2-1
size: -
V: TRBV6-5
D: TRBD2
CDR3: CASSFLRVSGNNEQFF
DNA: TGTGCCAGCAGTTTTCTCCGGGTTAGCGGGAACAATGAGCAGTTCTTC

J: TRBJ2-1
size: -
V: TRBV7-8
D: -
CDR3: CASSPVSSYNEQFF
DNA: TGTGCCAGCAGCCCGGTGAGCTCCTACAATGAGCAGTTCTTC

J: TRBJ2-4
size: -
V: TRBV27
D: -
CDR3: CASSRGQASELAKNIQYF
DNA: TGTGCCAGCAGCCGGGGGCAGGCGTCGGAATTAGCCAAAAACATTCAGTACTTC

J: TRBJ1-1
size: once
V: TRBV18
D: -
CDR3: CASSPFGDAGEAFF
DNA: TGTGCCAGCTCACCATTCGGGGATGCGGGTGAAGCTTTCTTT

J: TRBJ2-2
size: -
V: TRBV10-3
D: -
CDR3: CAISETGIAGTGELFF
DNA: TGTGCCATCAGTGAAACAGGGATTGCGGGCACCGGGGAGCTGTTTTTT

J: TRBJ2-7
size: once
V: TRBV3-1
D: -
CDR3: CASSQGPQSPYF
DNA: TGTGCCAGCAGCCAGGGGCCTCAGAGTCCGTACTTC

J: TRBJ2-1
size: few
V: TRBV18
D: TRBD2
CDR3: CASSPGGGVHNEQFF
DNA: TGTGCCAGCTCACCAGGTGGGGGGGTCCACAATGAGCAGTTCTTC

J: TRBJ2-7
size: few
V: TRBV5-1
D: TRBD2
CDR3: CASNPTSGITHEQYF
DNA: TGCGCCAGCAACCCCACCAGCGGGATAACCCACGAGCAGTACTTC

J: TRBJ2-3
size: few
V: TRBV7-2
D: -
CDR3: CASRRDADTQYF
DNA: TGTGCCAGCAGACGAGACGCAGATACGCAGTATTTT

J: TRBJ1-5
size: few
V: TRBV20-1
D: TRBD1
CDR3: CSARAGGADQPQHF
DNA: TGCAGTGCTAGAGCAGGGGGCGCGGATCAGCCCCAGCATTTT

J: TRBJ1-1
size: -
V: TRBV6-1
D: -
CDR3: CASSNGGDLTEAFF
DNA: TGTGCCAGCAGCAACGGAGGGGATTTAACTGAAGCTTTCTTT

J: TRBJ1-4
size: few
V: TRBV4-2
D: -
CDR3: CASSQEESGRKLFF
DNA: TGTGCCAGCAGCCAAGAGGAAAGCGGCAGAAAACTGTTTTTT

J: TRBJ1-6
size: few
V: TRBV4-3
D: -
CDR3: CASSQDYLFEGRGVSPLHF
DNA: TGCGCCAGCAGCCAAGATTATCTGTTTGAGGGCAGGGGAGTTTCACCCCTCCACTTT

J: TRBJ1-5
size: -
V: TRBV20-1
D: -
CDR3: CSARDLGGGGAQPQHF
DNA: TGCAGTGCTAGAGATCTCGGGGGCGGGGGAGCGCAGCCCCAGCATTTT

J: TRBJ1-5
size: -
V: TRBV15
D: -
CDR3: CAPGQISYSNQPQHF
DNA: TGTGCCCCCGGACAGATCTCGTATAGCAATCAGCCCCAGCATTTT

J: TRBJ1-3
size: few
V: TRBV5-5
D: -
CDR3: CASSLESWAGNTIYF
DNA: TGTGCCAGCAGCTTGGAATCCTGGGCTGGAAACACCATATATTTT

J: TRBJ2-4
size: many
V: TRBV5-1
D: TRBD1
CDR3: CASSLTGNSNIQYF
DNA: TGCGCCAGCAGCCTGACAGGGAATTCGAACATTCAGTACTTC

J: TRBJ1-3
size: -
V: TRBV20-1
D: -
CDR3: CSAGIKGGNTIYF
DNA: TGCAGTGCTGGAATAAAGGGTGGAAACACCATATATTTT

J: TRBJ1-1
size: -
V: TRBV6-2/TRBV6-3
D: -
CDR3: CASSYRANTEAFF
DNA: TGTGCCAGCAGTTACAGGGCCAACACTGAAGCTTTCTTT

J: TRBJ2-7
size: few
V: TRBV27
D: -
CDR3: CASSLYSPLGEQYF
DNA: TGTGCCAGCAGTTTATATTCACCTCTAGGGGAGCAGTACTTC

J: TRBJ1-1
size: few
V: TRBV20-1
D: -
CDR3: CSAGQLNTEAFF
DNA: TGCAGTGCTGGACAGCTGAACACTGAAGCTTTCTTT

J: TRBJ2-2
size: -
V: TRBV14
D: -
CDR3: CASSPTGIRELFF
DNA: TGTGCCAGCAGTCCCACGGGGATCCGGGAGCTGTTTTTT

J: TRBJ2-2
size: -
V: TRBV24-1
D: -
CDR3: CATGQLNTGELFF
DNA: TGTGCCACTGGACAGCTGAACACCGGGGAGCTGTTTTTT

J: TRBJ2-1
size: many
V: TRBV12-3/TRBV12-4
D: TRBD1
CDR3: CASSSRDSVYNEQFF
DNA: TGTGCCAGCAGTTCCCGGGACAGTGTATACAATGAGCAGTTCTTC